The 19 T cell receptor beta chains given below trace back to one sample, sequenced in a study of T cell responses to AZD1222 COVID-19 vaccine. Profiled with immunoSEQ multiplex PCR; TCRdb holds only in-frame clones, not every one. The sample lists just over 65,000 clones, roughly 87% occurring once. Source: peripheral blood, taken on day 0 of AZD1222 vaccination. Receptors originate from an adult in good health.

This clone appeared a single time. This chain links TRBV28 with TRBJ1-5; 7 nucleotides align to TRBD1. The CDR3 is 15 amino acids. V gave up 2 bases and J gave up 0 bases; unmatched junction bases: 1. CDR1 is MDHEN, CDR2 SYDVKM, per germline. In nucleotides, the CDR3 is TGTGCCAGCAGTTTACAGGGGGGTAGCAATCAGCCCCAGCATTTT. Translated, it gives CASSLQGGSNQPQHF.

The chain is built from TRBV4-2 and TRBJ1-4; D not resolved. Germline-derived CDR1 and CDR2 are LGHNA and YNFKEQ. The CDR3 extends over 14 amino acids. V was clipped by 1 base and J by 5 bases, with 8 bases between them. DNA for the CDR3: TGTGCCAGCAGCCAAGGGGCCCTGAATGAAAAACTGTTTTTT. This codes for CASSQGALNEKLFF.

This clone was detected only a few times. The CDR3 region is CASSPDGYSNQPQHF. Written as DNA, the CDR3 is TGTGCCAGTAGCCCCGACGGGTATAGCAATCAGCCCCAGCATTTT. The V call is TRBV19, the J call TRBJ1-5; no clear D. The CDR3 is made up of 15 amino acids. V lost 6 bases to trimming and J lost 0 bases, with 12 bases between them. In germline, CDR1 is LNHDA, CDR2 SQIVND (reference sequence). Combining the CDR3 with reference TRBV19 and TRBJ1-5 gives the whole variable domain DGGITQSPKYLFRKEGQNVTLSCEQNLNHDAMYWYRQDPGQGLRLIYYSQIVNDFQKGDIAEGYSVSREKKESFPLTVTSAQKNPTAFYLCASSPDGYSNQPQHFGDGTRLSIL.

This clone showed up just a few times. The CDR3 here is CASSPSGPWRVFF. The CDR3 DNA reads as TGTGCCAGCAGTCCAAGCGGCCCCTGGAGGGTGTTTTTT. The chain joins TRBV12-3 or TRBV12-4 to TRBJ1-4; D is unresolved. V shed 5 bases and J shed 15 bases, with 19 bases lying between them. The CDR3 runs 13 residues.

The chain is built from TRBV5-8 and TRBJ2-3, with a possible D match to TRBD1 (6 bases). V lost 4 bases and J lost 4, with 16 bases in between. Looked up from germline, CDR1 is SGHTS and CDR2 is YDEGEE. CDR3 length: 15 amino acids. CDR3 DNA sequence: TGTGCCAGCAGCCCCGGGACATTTTACGCAGATACGCAGTATTTT. It encodes CASSPGTFYADTQYF.

This chain uses TRBV11-3 with TRBJ2-1; 8 positions agree with TRBD1. Germline V gives CDR1 SGHNT, CDR2 YENEEA. This CDR3 contains 13 residues. J gave up 9 bases and V 1 base, and 2 bases lay outside the gene matches. The CDR3, as DNA: TGTGCCAGCAGCTTAGCAGACAGGGGTGAGCAGTTCTTC. This translates into CASSLADRGEQFF.

V usage is TRBV7-2 and J usage is TRBJ1-5, with D tentatively TRBD1 (5 bases). The CDR3 has 16 residues. Per germline, CDR1 SGHTA and CDR2 FQGNSA. V lost 5 bases and J lost 1, with 15 bases in between. CDR3 in amino acids: CASSPLGGESNQPQHF. DNA for the CDR3: TGTGCCAGCAGCCCCCTTGGGGGGGAAAGCAATCAGCCCCAGCATTTT.

The chain uses TRBV2 and TRBJ1-6; D unclear. Per germline, CDR1 SNHLY and CDR2 FYNNEI. The CDR3 loop spans 17 amino acids. Trimming shortened V by 3 bases and J by 0 bases, and 12 bases separated the two germline ends. CDR3 residues: CASSDLGSSSYNSPLHF. The CDR3 DNA sequence: TGTGCCAGCAGTGATCTGGGGTCGAGCTCCTATAATTCACCCCTCCACTTT.

The chain carries TRBV5-6 and TRBJ2-3, with a tentative D call TRBD1 (7 bases). CDR1 SGHDT and CDR2 YYEEEE come from the germline V gene. Deletions cut 0 bases from V and 7 bases from J, with 15 bases between. The CDR3 is made up of 15 amino acids. CDR3 in amino acids: CASSLGQGGTHTQYF. Here the CDR3 DNA reads TGTGCCAGCAGCTTGGGACAGGGAGGAACACATACGCAGTATTTT.

This chain links TRBV18 with TRBJ2-7, with 11 bases identical to TRBD1. V gave up 6 bases and J gave up 4 bases; unmatched junction bases: 11. Germline values: CDR1 KGHSH, CDR2 LQKENI. The CDR3 extends over 16 amino acids. Here the CDR3 reads CASSLSGTGGIYEQYF. The CDR3 DNA sequence: TGTGCCAGCTCTCTTTCCGGGACAGGGGGGATTTACGAGCAGTACTTC.

This clone was seen only a few times. The chain carries TRBV4-3 and TRBJ1-6; D is unresolved. Trimming cost V 1 base and J 9 bases, with 10 bases left between them. The germline V gene has CDR1 LGHNA and CDR2 YSLEER. This CDR3 has 14 residues. This chain's CDR3 is CASSQGEQVSPLHF. The CDR3 DNA sequence: TGCGCCAGCAGCCAAGGGGAGCAGGTTTCACCCCTCCACTTT.

V usage is TRBV27 and J usage is TRBJ2-7; 8 bases map to TRBD1. With 6 bases clipped from V and 1 base from J, the junction kept 8 bases outside the gene matches. The germline V gene has CDR1 MNHEY and CDR2 SMNVEV (reference sequence). The CDR3 runs 15 residues. The CDR3 DNA follows: TGTGCCAGCAGACACGGGACAGGACTTTCCTACGAGCAGTACTTC. This encodes CASRHGTGLSYEQYF.

This clone was counted a few times. CDR3 loop: CASSISSGSAGNEQFF. The CDR3 DNA follows: TGTGCCAGCAGTATCTCTAGCGGGAGTGCGGGCAATGAGCAGTTCTTC. The rearrangement joins TRBV6-4 to TRBJ2-1, with TRBD2 matching over 10 bases. Germline V gene lookup returns CDR1 MRHNA and CDR2 SNTAGT. Trimming cost V 5 bases and J 6 bases; bases outside gene matches: 10. CDR3 length: 16 residues.

V and J are TRBV11-2 and TRBJ1-2, with 7 bases that match TRBD1. This CDR3 comprises 16 residues. Looked up from germline, CDR1 is SGHAT and CDR2 is FQNNGV. The ends lost 1 base at V and 0 bases at J; junction bases unmatched: 5. The CDR3 sequence: CASSLASGTANYGYTF. The CDR3 DNA reads as TGTGCCAGCAGCTTAGCCTCAGGGACAGCTAACTATGGCTACACCTTC.

The J gene is TRBJ2-5, the V gene TRBV12-5; 16 bases are shared with TRBD2. Germline CDR1 and CDR2: LGHNT and FRNRAP. This CDR3 spans 16 amino acids. Unmatched junction bases numbered 7, after V lost 9 bases and J lost 3 bases. The CDR3 bases are TGTGCTAGGACAGGGACTAGCGGGGGGGCGGAAGAGACCCAGTACTTC. Its protein product is CARTGTSGGAEETQYF.

The rearrangement uses TRBV15 and TRBJ2-1, with 12 bases that match TRBD2. The CDR3 is 16 amino acids. With V trimmed by 3 bases and J by 8 bases, 8 bases remained unmatched. The germline gives CDR1 LNHNV, CDR2 YYDKDF (reference sequence). The CDR3, as DNA: TGTGCCACCAGCAGGAGCGGAGGGACTAGCGGGCATGAGCAGTTCTTC. Protein sequence: CATSRSGGTSGHEQFF.

The rearrangement links TRBV19 to TRBJ1-2; TRBD1 matches 8 bases. This CDR3 is built from 15 residues. Germline-derived CDR1 and CDR2 are LNHDA and SQIVND (reference sequence). The V and J ends lost 4 bases and 8 bases, in that order; junction bases with no gene match: 12. CDR3 residues: CASSTDRDGLGGYTF. The CDR3, as DNA: TGTGCCAGTAGTACGGACAGGGACGGTCTTGGAGGCTACACCTTC.

The chain has TRBV18 and TRBJ2-3, with TRBD1 matching over 10 bases. Germline CDR1 and CDR2: KGHSH and LQKENI. V trimming: 6 bases; J trimming: 5 bases; junction bases outside the gene matches: 8. The CDR3 has 15 amino acids. In DNA form, the CDR3 reads TGTGCCAGCTCCGTCCGGGACAGGGGAGAAGATACGCAGTATTTT. Encoded protein: CASSVRDRGEDTQYF.

The gene calls are TRBV18 and TRBJ2-5; D ambiguous. This CDR3 contains 12 residues. V was clipped by 5 bases and J by 2 bases, with 6 bases between them. Germline assignment: CDR1 KGHSH and CDR2 LQKENI. The CDR3 sequence is CASSKWQETQYF. The CDR3 DNA sequence: TGTGCCAGCTCAAAGTGGCAAGAGACCCAGTACTTC.